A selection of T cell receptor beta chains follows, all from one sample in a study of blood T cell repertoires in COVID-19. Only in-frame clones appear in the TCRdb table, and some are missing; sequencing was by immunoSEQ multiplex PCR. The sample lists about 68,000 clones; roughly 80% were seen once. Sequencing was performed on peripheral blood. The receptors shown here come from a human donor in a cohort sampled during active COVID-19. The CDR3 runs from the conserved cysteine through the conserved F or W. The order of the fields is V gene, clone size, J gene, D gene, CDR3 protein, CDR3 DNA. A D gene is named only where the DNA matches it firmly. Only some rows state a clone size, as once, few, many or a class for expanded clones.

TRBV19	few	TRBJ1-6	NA	CASSSAGDSPLHF	TGTGCCAGTAGCTCGGCGGGGGATTCACCCCTCCACTTT
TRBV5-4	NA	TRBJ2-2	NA	CASSPRPGELFF	TGTGCCAGCAGCCCTAGACCCGGGGAGCTGTTTTTT
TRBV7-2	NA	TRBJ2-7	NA	CASSLDHGAYEQYF	TGTGCCAGCAGCTTAGACCACGGAGCCTACGAGCAGTACTTC
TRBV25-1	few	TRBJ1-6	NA	CASSDQGIGSPLHF	TGTGCCAGCAGTGACCAGGGTATCGGTTCACCCCTCCACTTT
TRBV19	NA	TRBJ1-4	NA	CASRDRGRDEKLFF	TGTGCCAGTAGAGACAGAGGTCGGGATGAAAAACTGTTTTTT
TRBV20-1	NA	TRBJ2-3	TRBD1	CSASDIQGPDTQYF	TGCAGTGCTAGTGATATACAGGGGCCAGATACGCAGTATTTT
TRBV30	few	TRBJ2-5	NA	CAWDRGQETQYF	TGTGCCTGGGATAGAGGCCAAGAGACCCAGTACTTC
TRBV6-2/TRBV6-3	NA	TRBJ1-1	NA	CASSYSTGSSQAFF	TGTGCCAGCAGTTACTCCACGGGGTCATCACAAGCTTTCTTT
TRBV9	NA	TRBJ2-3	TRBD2	CASSVSGGPTDTQYF	TGTGCCAGCAGCGTTAGCGGGGGGCCCACAGATACGCAGTATTTT
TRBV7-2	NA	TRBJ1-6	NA	CASSLRSQGTSSYNSPLHF	TGTGCCAGCAGCCTACGCTCGCAGGGGACTAGCTCCTATAATTCACCCCTCCACTTT
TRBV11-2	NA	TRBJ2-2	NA	CASSPRLPGELFF	TGTGCCAGCAGCCCTAGATTACCCGGGGAGCTGTTTTTT
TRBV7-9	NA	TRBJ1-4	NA	CVSSSYRTTNEKLFF	TGTGTCAGCAGCTCCTACAGAACAACTAATGAAAAACTGTTTTTT
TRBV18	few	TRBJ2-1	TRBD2	CASSPRGGGGDEQFF	TGTGCCAGCTCACCACGGGGGGGAGGAGGCGATGAGCAGTTCTTC
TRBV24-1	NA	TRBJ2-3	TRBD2	CATSGERGPGDTQYF	TGTGCCACCAGTGGGGAGCGGGGGCCGGGAGATACGCAGTATTTT
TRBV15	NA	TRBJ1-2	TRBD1	CATSRDLDRGGYGYTF	TGTGCCACCAGCAGAGATTTGGACAGGGGTGGGTATGGCTACACCTTC
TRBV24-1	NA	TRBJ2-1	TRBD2	CATSEGGGAYNEQFF	TGTGCCACCAGTGAGGGGGGGGGAGCTTACAATGAGCAGTTCTTC
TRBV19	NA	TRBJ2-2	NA	CASSIPRRVNTGELFF	TGTGCCAGTAGTATCCCCAGGCGGGTAAACACCGGGGAGCTGTTTTTT
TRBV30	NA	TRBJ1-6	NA	CAWRGEYNSPLHF	TGTGCCTGGAGGGGAGAGTATAATTCACCCCTCCACTTT
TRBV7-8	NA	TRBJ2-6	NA	CASSLLSRALNSGANVLTF	TGTGCCAGCAGCTTATTGTCCAGGGCTTTAAACTCTGGGGCCAACGTCCTGACTTTC
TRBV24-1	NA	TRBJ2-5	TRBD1	CATSDSGTGGGETQYF	TGTGCCACCAGTGATTCCGGGACAGGGGGAGGAGAGACCCAGTACTTC
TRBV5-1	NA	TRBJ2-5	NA	CASSLGPGAGQETQYF	TGCGCCAGCAGCTTGGGGCCAGGGGCGGGCCAAGAGACCCAGTACTTC
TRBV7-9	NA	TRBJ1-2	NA	CASSLGGEGYTF	TGTGCCAGCAGCTTAGGGGGAGAAGGCTACACCTTC
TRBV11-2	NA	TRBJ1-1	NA	CASSLGEVEAFF	TGTGCCAGCAGCCTAGGGGAGGTAGAAGCTTTCTTT
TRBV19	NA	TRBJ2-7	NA	CASSMGRGYEQYF	TGTGCCAGTAGTATGGGCAGGGGCTACGAGCAGTACTTC
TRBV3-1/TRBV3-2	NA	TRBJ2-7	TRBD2	CASRLAGSIYEQYF	TGTGCCAGCAGACTAGCGGGGAGTATCTACGAGCAGTACTTC
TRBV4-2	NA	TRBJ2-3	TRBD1	CASSPTSGGRADTQYF	TGTGCCAGCAGCCCCACCTCAGGGGGTCGGGCAGATACGCAGTATTTT
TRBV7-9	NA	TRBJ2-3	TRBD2	CASSFQRESLADTQYF	TGTGCCAGCAGCTTTCAGCGGGAATCTCTTGCGGATACGCAGTATTTT
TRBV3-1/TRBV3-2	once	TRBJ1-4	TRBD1	CASSRREGPTGTGKLFF	TGTGCCAGCAGCCGGCGAGAAGGGCCGACAGGGACTGGAAAACTGTTTTTT
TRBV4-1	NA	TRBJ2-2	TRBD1	CASSQMDRAAGELFF	TGCGCCAGCAGCCAGATGGACAGGGCCGCGGGGGAGCTGTTTTTT
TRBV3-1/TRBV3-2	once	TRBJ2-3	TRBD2	CASSQELAGGANTQYF	TGTGCCAGCAGCCAAGAGCTAGCGGGAGGTGCAAATACGCAGTATTTT
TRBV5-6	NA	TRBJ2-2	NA	CASSLVTTRGTGELFF	TGTGCCAGCAGCTTGGTGACTACCCGGGGGACCGGGGAGCTGTTTTTT
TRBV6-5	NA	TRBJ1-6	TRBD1	CASSYRGRGLSPLHF	TGTGCCAGCAGTTACCGGGGCAGGGGGCTATCACCCCTCCACTTT
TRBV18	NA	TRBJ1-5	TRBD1	CASSPGTGSNQPQHF	TGTGCCAGCTCACCAGGGACAGGAAGCAATCAGCCCCAGCATTTT
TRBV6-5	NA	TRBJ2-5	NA	CASSYNREETQYF	TGTGCCAGCAGTTACAACAGGGAAGAGACCCAGTACTTC
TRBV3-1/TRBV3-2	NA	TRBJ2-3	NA	CASSRGDSVTDTQYF	TGTGCCAGCAGCAGAGGGGACTCGGTCACAGATACGCAGTATTTT
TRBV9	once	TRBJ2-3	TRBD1	CASSVRDRGTDTQYF	TGTGCCAGCAGCGTCCGGGACAGGGGCACAGATACGCAGTATTTT
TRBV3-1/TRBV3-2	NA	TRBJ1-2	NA	CASSQDLVYNYGYTF	TGTGCCAGCAGCCAAGATCTAGTCTATAACTATGGCTACACCTTC
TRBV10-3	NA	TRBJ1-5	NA	CAPETVSNQPQHF	TGTGCCCCAGAGACAGTTAGCAATCAGCCCCAGCATTTT
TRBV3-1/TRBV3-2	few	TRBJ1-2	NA	CASSPRGQFSGYTF	TGTGCCAGCAGCCCTAGGGGCCAGTTCTCTGGCTACACCTTC
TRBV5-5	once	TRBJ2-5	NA	CASSLRLTQETQYF	TGTGCCAGCAGCTTGAGACTAACTCAAGAGACCCAGTACTTC
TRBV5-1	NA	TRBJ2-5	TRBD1	CASSLTDRGETQYF	TGCGCCAGCAGCTTGACCGACAGGGGTGAGACCCAGTACTTC
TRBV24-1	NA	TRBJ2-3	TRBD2	CATSDNPRGGTQYF	TGTGCCACCAGTGATAACCCTCGGGGGGGTACGCAGTATTTT
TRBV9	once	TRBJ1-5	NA	CASSVDADNQPQHF	TGTGCCAGCAGCGTAGATGCGGACAATCAGCCCCAGCATTTT
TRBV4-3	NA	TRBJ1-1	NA	CASSQGPGDNTEAFF	TGCGCCAGCAGCCAAGGACCAGGGGATAACACTGAAGCTTTCTTT
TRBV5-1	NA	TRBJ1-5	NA	CASSGGANQPQHF	TGCGCCAGCAGCGGGGGGGCCAATCAGCCCCAGCATTTT
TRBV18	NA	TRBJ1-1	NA	CASSFRRGLNTEAFF	TGTGCCAGCTCATTCCGACGGGGATTGAACACTGAAGCTTTCTTT
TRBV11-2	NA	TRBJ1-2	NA	CASSSSDAGRGYTF	TGTGCCAGCAGCTCCTCAGACGCGGGCAGGGGCTACACCTTC